This entry lists 21 T cell receptor beta chains sequenced from one sample in a study of blood T cell repertoires in COVID-19. Clones were read by immunoSEQ multiplex PCR, and TCRdb kept only the in-frame ones, dropping some. The repertoire holds under 200,000 clones, about 80% seen once, with approximately 7.8% in the top ten. The sequencing sample was made of peripheral blood. These receptors were taken from a woman aged 55-69 years with COVID-19, enrolled during active disease.

The chain links TRBV18 to TRBJ1-6; the match to TRBD1 covers 8 bases. The CDR3 totals 17 residues. Germline V gives CDR1 KGHSH, CDR2 LQKENI. Trimming removed 5 bases from V and 0 bases from J; junction bases left unmatched: 6. CDR3 in amino acids: CASSSTGGSSYNSPLHF. Written as DNA, the CDR3 is TGTGCCAGCTCAAGTACAGGGGGGAGCTCCTATAATTCACCCCTCCACTTT.

The rearrangement uses TRBV2 and TRBJ2-1, with 7 bases identical to TRBD1. This CDR3 spans 14 amino acids. From germline, CDR1 is SNHLY and CDR2 FYNNEI. The V and J ends lost 4 bases and 9 bases, in that order; junction bases with no gene match: 9. CDR3 DNA sequence: TGTGCCAGCAGTGTCCACAGGGGTGGTGCTGAGCAGTTCTTC. It yields the protein CASSVHRGGAEQFF.

V gene TRBV28 combines with J gene TRBJ2-1; 11 positions match TRBD1. Per germline, CDR1 MDHEN and CDR2 SYDVKM. This CDR3 is 15 amino acids long. The ends lost 2 bases at V and 7 bases at J; junction bases unmatched: 4. The CDR3: CASSLGTGGLNEQFF. CDR3 in DNA: TGTGCCAGCAGTTTAGGGACAGGGGGTCTAAATGAGCAGTTCTTC. Full variable domain (remainder filled in from reference TRBV28 and TRBJ2-1): DVKVTQSSRYLVKRTGEKVFLECVQDMDHENMFWYRQDPGLGLRLIYFSYDVKMKEKGDIPEGYSVSREKKERFSLILESASTNQTSMYLCASSLGTGGLNEQFFGPGTRLTVL.

The chain carries TRBV5-1 and TRBJ2-1; 8 bases are a match to TRBD2. J gave up 2 bases and V 6 bases, and 7 bases lay outside the gene matches. This CDR3 is built from 15 residues. In germline, CDR1 is SGHRS, CDR2 YFSETQ. This CDR3 reads CASKRTSSTYNEQFF. In DNA, the CDR3 is TGCGCCAGCAAAAGGACTAGCTCAACCTACAATGAGCAGTTCTTC.

The table lists this clone with many counts. The chain carries TRBV6-5 and TRBJ2-1, with no clear D. CDR1 is MNHEY and CDR2 is SVGAGI in the germline V gene. The CDR3 totals 13 residues. V shed 4 bases and J shed 5 bases, with 9 bases lying between them. The CDR3: CASSLSQDNEQFF. Here the CDR3 DNA reads TGTGCCAGCAGTTTGAGCCAGGACAATGAGCAGTTCTTC.

The V call is TRBV25-1, the J call TRBJ2-7; TRBD1 might be the D (5 bases). This CDR3 has 14 residues. The germline V and J ends were trimmed by 4 bases and 6 bases, with 16 bases remaining between them. Germline V gene lookup returns CDR1 MGHDK and CDR2 SYGVNS. The CDR3 protein is CASSGYGHSAEQYF. DNA for the CDR3: TGTGCCAGCAGTGGGTACGGACACTCGGCCGAGCAGTACTTC.

V gene TRBV3-1 (or the pseudogene TRBV3-2) combines with J gene TRBJ1-4, with D maybe TRBD1 (5 bases). Germline CDR1 LGHDT, CDR2 YNNKEL (reference sequence). There are 15 residues in the CDR3. The V end lost 4 bases, the J end lost 6 bases, and 15 bases lay between the germline ends. The CDR3: CASSLGFGGYEKLFF. The CDR3, as DNA: TGTGCCAGCAGCCTCGGATTTGGGGGGTATGAAAAACTGTTTTTT.

V is TRBV14 and J is TRBJ1-4; 7 bases are a match to TRBD1. CDR1 SGHDN and CDR2 FVKESK come from the germline V gene. J lost 5 bases, V lost 5 bases, and 5 bases had no gene match. The CDR3 extends over 14 amino acids. CDR3 protein: CASSAWTGNEKLFF. The CDR3 nucleotides read TGTGCCAGCAGCGCTTGGACAGGCAATGAAAAACTGTTTTTT.

The chain uses TRBV27 and TRBJ2-2; D gene unclear. The germline V gene encodes CDR1 MNHEY and CDR2 SMNVEV (reference sequence). V dropped 6 bases and J dropped 7 bases, with 9 bases sitting between them. This CDR3 has 12 residues. CDR3 protein: CASSLPHGELFF. In DNA form, the CDR3 reads TGTGCCAGCAGCCTACCCCACGGGGAGCTGTTTTTT.

The V gene is TRBV28, the J gene TRBJ2-1, with TRBD1 identical over 7 bases. Germline V gene data show CDR1 as MDHEN and CDR2 as SYDVKM. The ends lost 6 bases at V and 6 bases at J; junction bases unmatched: 11. This CDR3 is built from 15 residues. CDR3 DNA: TGTGCCAGCAGCTTTGCCCCACAGGGGTTCAATGAGCAGTTCTTC. Translated, it gives CASSFAPQGFNEQFF.

This chain connects TRBV6-5 to TRBJ2-5; a possible D gene is TRBD2 (6 bases). The CDR3 loop spans 14 amino acids. Trimming shortened V by 5 bases and J by 0 bases, and 10 bases separated the two germline ends. Per germline, CDR1 MNHEY and CDR2 SVGAGI. CDR3 sequence: CASSPEGYQETQYF. CDR3 DNA sequence: TGTGCCAGCAGTCCGGAGGGTTACCAAGAGACCCAGTACTTC.

This chain links TRBV7-9 with TRBJ1-4, with a possible D match to TRBD1 (5 bases). V lost 1 base and J 8 bases, leaving 8 bases between the germline ends. Germline assignment: CDR1 SEHNR and CDR2 FQNEAQ (reference sequence). The CDR3 totals 13 residues. CDR3 in amino acids: CASSLEDTEKLFF. CDR3 nucleotide sequence: TGTGCCAGCAGCTTAGAGGACACCGAAAAACTGTTTTTT.

V and J are TRBV24-1 and TRBJ1-2; 9 bases are a match to TRBD1. V was pared by 2 bases and J by 5 bases, with 5 bases of the junction left unmatched. Germline V lookup: CDR1 KGHDR, CDR2 SFDVKD. The CDR3 is 15 amino acids. The CDR3 DNA follows: TGTGCCACCAGTGATTCGGACAGGGGCGTATATGGCTACACCTTC. Translation: CATSDSDRGVYGYTF.

The J gene is TRBJ2-1, the V gene TRBV6-6; D is unclear. Per germline, CDR1 MNHNY and CDR2 SVGAGI (reference sequence). The CDR3 contains 13 residues. With 2 bases removed from V and 7 bases from J, the gap between germline ends came to 9 bases. This CDR3 reads CASSYDFLNEQFF. The CDR3 nucleotides read TGTGCCAGCAGTTACGACTTTCTAAATGAGCAGTTCTTC.

This clone was counted ten times or more. J is TRBJ1-5 and V is TRBV19; 7 bases agree with TRBD1. The J segment lost 1 base and the V segment lost 0 bases, leaving 6 bases of the junction unmatched. The CDR3 runs 17 residues. Germline V gives CDR1 LNHDA, CDR2 SQIVND (reference sequence). CDR3 nucleotide sequence: TGTGCCAGTAGTATAGATGGGACAGCCTGGAGCAATCAGCCCCAGCATTTT. Protein product: CASSIDGTAWSNQPQHF.

V usage is TRBV6-5 and J usage is TRBJ2-2; tentative D call: TRBD1 (6 bases). The germline V gene encodes CDR1 MNHEY and CDR2 SVGAGI. Trimming took 5 bases from V and 7 from J, leaving 8 bases between them. The CDR3 has 12 amino acids. CDR3 nucleotides: TGTGCCAGCAGTCAGGGGATCGGGGAGCTGTTTTTT. Translating gives CASSQGIGELFF.

This rearrangement joins TRBV29-1 to TRBJ2-3, with D possibly TRBD2 on 5 matching bases. From germline, CDR1 is SQVTM and CDR2 ANQGSEA. Trimming cost V 3 bases and J 9 bases, with 16 bases left between them. CDR3 length: 13 residues. CDR3 coding DNA: TGCAGCGTTGATAGTGGAGGAGGTAGGACGCAGTATTTT. Residues: CSVDSGGGRTQYF.

This chain connects TRBV6-5 to TRBJ1-2; D gene unclear. Germline V lookup: CDR1 MNHEY, CDR2 SVGAGI. V gave up 10 bases and J gave up 0 bases, with 12 bases separating them. This CDR3 comprises 13 residues. The CDR3 DNA sequence: TGTGCCACCTCGGTGTTGTCTAACTATGGCTACACCTTC. This codes for CATSVLSNYGYTF.

The genes are TRBV29-1 and TRBJ2-7; 10 nucleotides match TRBD2. With 5 bases clipped from V and 3 bases from J, the junction kept 4 bases outside the gene matches. The germline gives CDR1 SQVTM, CDR2 ANQGSEA. CDR3 size: 13 residues. The CDR3 sequence is CSVSAGGLYEQYF. CDR3 bases: TGCAGCGTTTCAGCGGGAGGGCTCTACGAGCAGTACTTC.

The chain joins TRBV28 to TRBJ2-1, with 7 bases lining up with TRBD2. The germline V gene has CDR1 MDHEN and CDR2 SYDVKM. V trimming: 6 bases; J trimming: 3 bases; junction bases outside the gene matches: 8. CDR3 size: 15 residues. The CDR3 nucleotides are TGTGCCAGCAGGATCCTAGCGGCGGTCTACAATGAGCAGTTCTTC. Its protein is CASRILAAVYNEQFF.

This chain connects TRBV7-2 to TRBJ2-6; perhaps TRBD2 as D (5 bases). The CDR3 contains 16 residues. CDR1 SGHTA and CDR2 FQGNSA come from the germline V gene. V was pared by 3 bases and J by 0 bases, with 9 bases between. CDR3 amino acids: CASSFLAPSGANVLTF. For the CDR3, the DNA is TGTGCCAGCAGCTTCCTAGCCCCCTCTGGGGCCAACGTCCTGACTTTC.